The clone carrying this T cell receptor (beta chain) appeared once. What it recognizes is unknown. TCRdb's table, derived via immunoSEQ multiplex PCR, lists solely in-frame clones and lacks some. This table holds more than 14,000 clones, approximately 83% found once. V lost 4 bases, J lost 3 bases, and 2 bases stayed unmatched. CDR1 is KGHDR, CDR2 SFDVKD, per germline. The CDR3 contains 15 residues. The data are from a study of brain metastases from non-small cell lung cancer. Study-wide results and limits: Brain metastases shared most TCR repertoire with primaries, with sparse T cells. Expanded T-cell clones appeared in around 60% of brain metastases over primaries.

The chain recombines TRBV24-1 with TRBJ2-3, with 11 bases matching TRBD1. The source is a donor at least 40 years old with non-small cell lung cancer. The sequencing input was primary lung tumor tissue. The CDR3: CATSDGQGATDTQYF. DNA for the CDR3: TGTGCCACCAGTGACGGACAGGGGGCGACAGATACGCAGTATTTT.